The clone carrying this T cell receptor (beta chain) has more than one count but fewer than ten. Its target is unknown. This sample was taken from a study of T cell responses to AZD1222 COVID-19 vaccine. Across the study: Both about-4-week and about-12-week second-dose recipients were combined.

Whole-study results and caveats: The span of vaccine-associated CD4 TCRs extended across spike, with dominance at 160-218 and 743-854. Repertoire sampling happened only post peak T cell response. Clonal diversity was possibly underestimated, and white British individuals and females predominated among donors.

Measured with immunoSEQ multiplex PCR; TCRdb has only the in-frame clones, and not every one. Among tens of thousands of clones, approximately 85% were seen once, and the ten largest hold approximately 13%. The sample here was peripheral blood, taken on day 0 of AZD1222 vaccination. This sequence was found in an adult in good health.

The CDR3 nucleotides read TGCGCCAGCAGCCAAGAAGGTAGGGCAGGGTCACGGAATGAGCAGTTCTTC. Translated, it gives CASSQEGRAGSRNEQFF. The gene calls are TRBV4-3 and TRBJ2-1, with TRBD1 as a possible D gene (5 bases). CDR3 length: 17 amino acids. With 0 bases removed from V and 7 bases from J, the gap between germline ends came to 19 bases. Germline loops: CDR1 LGHNA, CDR2 YSLEER.